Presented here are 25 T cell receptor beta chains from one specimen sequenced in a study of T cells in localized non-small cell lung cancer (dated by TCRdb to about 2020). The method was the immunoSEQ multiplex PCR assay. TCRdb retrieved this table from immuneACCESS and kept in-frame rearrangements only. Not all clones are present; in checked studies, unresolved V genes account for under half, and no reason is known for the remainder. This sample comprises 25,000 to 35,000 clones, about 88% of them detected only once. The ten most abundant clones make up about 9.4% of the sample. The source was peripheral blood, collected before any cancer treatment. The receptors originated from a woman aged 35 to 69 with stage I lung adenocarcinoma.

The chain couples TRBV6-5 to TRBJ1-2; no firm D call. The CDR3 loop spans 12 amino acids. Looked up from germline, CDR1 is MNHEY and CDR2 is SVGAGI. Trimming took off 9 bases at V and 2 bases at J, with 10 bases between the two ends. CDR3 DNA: TGTGCCAGTCACAGCTTAAACTATGGCTACACCTTC. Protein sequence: CASHSLNYGYTF.

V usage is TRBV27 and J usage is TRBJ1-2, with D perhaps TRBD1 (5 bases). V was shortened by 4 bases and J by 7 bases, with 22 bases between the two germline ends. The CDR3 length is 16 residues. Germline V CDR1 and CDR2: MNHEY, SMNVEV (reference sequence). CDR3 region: CASSSWSLAGTAGYTF. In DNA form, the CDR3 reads TGTGCCAGCAGTTCCTGGAGCCTTGCCGGGACGGCTGGCTACACCTTC.

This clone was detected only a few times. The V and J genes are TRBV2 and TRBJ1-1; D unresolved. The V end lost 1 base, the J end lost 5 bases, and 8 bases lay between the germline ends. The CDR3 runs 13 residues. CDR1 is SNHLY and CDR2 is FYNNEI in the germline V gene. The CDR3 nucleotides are TGTGCCAGCAGTGAAGATGGGGTTACTGAAGCTTTCTTT. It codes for CASSEDGVTEAFF.

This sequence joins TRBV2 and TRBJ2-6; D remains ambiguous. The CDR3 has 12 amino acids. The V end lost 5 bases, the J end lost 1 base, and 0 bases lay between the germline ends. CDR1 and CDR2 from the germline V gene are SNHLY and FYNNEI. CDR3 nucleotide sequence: TGTGCCAGCAGTTCTGGGGCCAACGTCCTGACTTTC. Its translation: CASSSGANVLTF.

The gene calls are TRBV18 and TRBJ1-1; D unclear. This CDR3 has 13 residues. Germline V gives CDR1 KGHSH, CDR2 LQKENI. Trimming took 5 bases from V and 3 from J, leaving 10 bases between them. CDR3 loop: CASSSQKHTEAFF. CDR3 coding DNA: TGTGCCAGCTCATCCCAGAAGCACACTGAAGCTTTCTTT.

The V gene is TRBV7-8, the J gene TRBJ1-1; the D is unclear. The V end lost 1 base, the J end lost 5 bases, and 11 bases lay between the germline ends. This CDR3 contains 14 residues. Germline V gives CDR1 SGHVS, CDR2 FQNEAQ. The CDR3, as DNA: TGTGCCAGCAGCTTAGACACTCGAAGAACTGAAGCTTTCTTT. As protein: CASSLDTRRTEAFF.

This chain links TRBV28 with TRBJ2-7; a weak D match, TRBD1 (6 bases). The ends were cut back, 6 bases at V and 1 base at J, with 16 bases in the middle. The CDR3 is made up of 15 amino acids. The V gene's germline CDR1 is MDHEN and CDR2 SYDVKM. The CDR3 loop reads CASSARGLVSYEQYF. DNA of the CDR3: TGTGCCAGCAGCGCCAGGGGCTTAGTATCCTACGAGCAGTACTTC.

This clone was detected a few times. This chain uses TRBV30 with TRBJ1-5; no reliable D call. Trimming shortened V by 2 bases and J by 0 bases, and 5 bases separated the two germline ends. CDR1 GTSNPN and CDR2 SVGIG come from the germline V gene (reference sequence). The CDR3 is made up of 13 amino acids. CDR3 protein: CAWSPNSNQPQHF. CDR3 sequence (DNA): TGTGCCTGGAGTCCCAATAGCAATCAGCCCCAGCATTTT.

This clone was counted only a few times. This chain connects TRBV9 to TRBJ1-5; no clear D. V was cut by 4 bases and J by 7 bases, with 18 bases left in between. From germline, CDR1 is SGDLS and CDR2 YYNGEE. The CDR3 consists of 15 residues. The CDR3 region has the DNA TGTGCCAGCAGCCCGTCCGATGTCTGGGAGCAGCCCCAGCATTTT. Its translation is CASSPSDVWEQPQHF.

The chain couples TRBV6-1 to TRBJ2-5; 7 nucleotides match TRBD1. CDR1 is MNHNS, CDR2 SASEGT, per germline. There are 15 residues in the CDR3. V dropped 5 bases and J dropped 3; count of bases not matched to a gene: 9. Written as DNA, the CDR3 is TGTGCCAGCAGTTTTTCGACAGGGTTTGAAGAGACCCAGTACTTC. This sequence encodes CASSFSTGFEETQYF.

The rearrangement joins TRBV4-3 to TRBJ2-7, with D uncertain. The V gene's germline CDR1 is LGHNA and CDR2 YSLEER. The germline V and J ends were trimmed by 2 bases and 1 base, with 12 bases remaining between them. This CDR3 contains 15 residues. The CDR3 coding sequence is TGCGCCAGCAGCCAAAATTCGGCACCATCCTACGAGCAGTACTTC. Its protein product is CASSQNSAPSYEQYF.

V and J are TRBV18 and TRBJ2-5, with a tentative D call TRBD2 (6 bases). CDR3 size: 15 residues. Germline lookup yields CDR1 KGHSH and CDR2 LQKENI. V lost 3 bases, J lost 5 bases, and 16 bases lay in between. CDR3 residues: CASSPWRERVETQYF. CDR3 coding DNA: TGTGCCAGCTCACCGTGGCGGGAACGCGTGGAGACCCAGTACTTC.

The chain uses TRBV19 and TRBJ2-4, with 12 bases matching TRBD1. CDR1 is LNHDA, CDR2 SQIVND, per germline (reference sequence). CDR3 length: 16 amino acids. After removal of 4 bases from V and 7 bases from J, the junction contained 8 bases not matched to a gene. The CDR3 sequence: CASSTWGQGADNIQYF. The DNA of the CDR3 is TGTGCCAGTAGTACCTGGGGACAGGGGGCCGACAACATTCAGTACTTC.

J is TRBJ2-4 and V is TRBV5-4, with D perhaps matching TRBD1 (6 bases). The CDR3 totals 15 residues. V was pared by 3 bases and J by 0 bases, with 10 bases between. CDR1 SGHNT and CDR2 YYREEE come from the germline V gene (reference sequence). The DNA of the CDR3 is TGTGCCAGCAGCTCCGGACAGTTAGCCAAAAACATTCAGTACTTC. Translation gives CASSSGQLAKNIQYF.

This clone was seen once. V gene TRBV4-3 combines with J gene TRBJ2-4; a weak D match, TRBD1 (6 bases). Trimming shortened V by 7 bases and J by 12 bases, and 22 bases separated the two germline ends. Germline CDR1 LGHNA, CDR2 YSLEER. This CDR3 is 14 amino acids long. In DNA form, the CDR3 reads TGCGCCAGCACTCCTACTGCTGGGGGCGAGGCTCAGTACTTC. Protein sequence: CASTPTAGGEAQYF.

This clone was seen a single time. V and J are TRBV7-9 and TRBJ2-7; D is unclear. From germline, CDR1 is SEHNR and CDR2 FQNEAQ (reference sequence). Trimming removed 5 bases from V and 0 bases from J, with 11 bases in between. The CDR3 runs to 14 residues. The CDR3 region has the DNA TGTGCCAGCAGCCGAAGCGCGGTCTCCTACGAGCAGTACTTC. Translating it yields CASSRSAVSYEQYF.

The CDR3: CASSELADHEKLFF. CDR3 coding DNA: TGTGCCAGCAGCGAACTGGCGGATCATGAAAAACTGTTTTTT. The chain combines TRBV7-9 with TRBJ1-4; the D is unclear. CDR3 length: 14 amino acids. Germline V gene data show CDR1 as SEHNR and CDR2 as FQNEAQ (reference sequence). V lost 5 bases, J lost 6 bases, and 13 bases lay in between.

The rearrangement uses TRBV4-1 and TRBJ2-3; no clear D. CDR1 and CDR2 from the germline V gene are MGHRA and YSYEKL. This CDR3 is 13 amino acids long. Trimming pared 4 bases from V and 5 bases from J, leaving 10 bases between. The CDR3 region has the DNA TGCGCCAGCAGCCTACGAAATATAGATACGCAGTATTTT. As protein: CASSLRNIDTQYF.

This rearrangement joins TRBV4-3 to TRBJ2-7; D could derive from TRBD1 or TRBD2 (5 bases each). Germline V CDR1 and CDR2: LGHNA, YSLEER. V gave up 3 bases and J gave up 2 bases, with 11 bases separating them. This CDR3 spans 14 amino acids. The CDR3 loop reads CASSQDSGPYEQYF. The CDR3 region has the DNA TGCGCCAGCAGCCAGGACTCAGGGCCCTACGAGCAGTACTTC.

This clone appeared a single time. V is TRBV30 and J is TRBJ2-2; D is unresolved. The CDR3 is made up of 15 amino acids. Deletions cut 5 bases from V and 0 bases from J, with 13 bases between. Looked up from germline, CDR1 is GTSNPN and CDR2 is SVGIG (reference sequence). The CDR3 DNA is TGTGCCTGGTCAGCAGGCTACGCGAACACCGGGGAGCTGTTTTTT. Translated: CAWSAGYANTGELFF.

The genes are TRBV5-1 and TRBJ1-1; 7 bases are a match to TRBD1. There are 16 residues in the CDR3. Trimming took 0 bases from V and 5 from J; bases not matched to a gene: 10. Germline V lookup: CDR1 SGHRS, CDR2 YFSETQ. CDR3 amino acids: CASSLGTGAGWTEAFF. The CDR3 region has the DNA TGCGCCAGCAGCTTGGGTACAGGGGCGGGATGGACTGAAGCTTTCTTT. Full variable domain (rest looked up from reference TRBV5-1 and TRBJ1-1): KAGVTQTPRYLIKTRGQQVTLSCSPISGHRSVSWYQQTPGQGLQFLFEYFSETQRNKGNFPGRFSGRQFSNSRSEMNVSTLELGDSALYLCASSLGTGAGWTEAFFGQGTRLTVV.

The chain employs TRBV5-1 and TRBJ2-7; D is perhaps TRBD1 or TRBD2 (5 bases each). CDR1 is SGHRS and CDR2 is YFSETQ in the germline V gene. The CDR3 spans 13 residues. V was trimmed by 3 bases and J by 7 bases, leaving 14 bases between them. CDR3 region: CASSSGATLEQYF. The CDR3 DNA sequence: TGCGCCAGCAGCTCCGGGGCTACGCTGGAGCAGTACTTC.

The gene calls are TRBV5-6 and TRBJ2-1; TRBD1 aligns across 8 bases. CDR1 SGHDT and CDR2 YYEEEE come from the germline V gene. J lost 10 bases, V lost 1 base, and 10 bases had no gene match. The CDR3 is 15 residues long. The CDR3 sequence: CASSLIGTGGTEQFF. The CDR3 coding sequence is TGTGCCAGCAGCTTGATCGGGACAGGAGGGACAGAGCAGTTCTTC.

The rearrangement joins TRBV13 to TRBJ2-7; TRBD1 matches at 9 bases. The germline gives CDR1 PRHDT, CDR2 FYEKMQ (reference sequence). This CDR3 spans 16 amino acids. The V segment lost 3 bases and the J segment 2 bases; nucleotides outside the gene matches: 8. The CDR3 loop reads CASSLNRGQTTYEQYF. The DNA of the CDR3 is TGTGCCAGCAGCTTGAACAGGGGGCAAACTACCTACGAGCAGTACTTC.

The CDR3 region is CSVEEGQASYEQYF. As DNA, the CDR3 is TGCAGCGTTGAAGAGGGACAGGCCTCCTACGAGCAGTACTTC. The V gene is TRBV29-1, the J gene TRBJ2-7, with 8 bases aligning to TRBD1. CDR3 length: 14 residues. Per the germline V gene, CDR1 is SQVTM and CDR2 is ANQGSEA. With V trimmed by 0 bases and J by 0 bases, 1 base remained unmatched.